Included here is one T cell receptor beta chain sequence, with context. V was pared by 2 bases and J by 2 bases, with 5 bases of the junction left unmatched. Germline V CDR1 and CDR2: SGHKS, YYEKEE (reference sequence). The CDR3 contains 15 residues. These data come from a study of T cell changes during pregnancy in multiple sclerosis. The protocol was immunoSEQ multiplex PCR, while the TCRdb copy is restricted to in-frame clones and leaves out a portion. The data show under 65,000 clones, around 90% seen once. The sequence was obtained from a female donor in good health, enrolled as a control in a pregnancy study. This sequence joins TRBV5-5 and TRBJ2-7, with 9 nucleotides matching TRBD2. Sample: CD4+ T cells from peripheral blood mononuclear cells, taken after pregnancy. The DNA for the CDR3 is TGTGCCAGCAGCTTCGAGGCTAGCGGGGCCTACGAGCAGTACTTC. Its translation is CASSFEASGAYEQYF.